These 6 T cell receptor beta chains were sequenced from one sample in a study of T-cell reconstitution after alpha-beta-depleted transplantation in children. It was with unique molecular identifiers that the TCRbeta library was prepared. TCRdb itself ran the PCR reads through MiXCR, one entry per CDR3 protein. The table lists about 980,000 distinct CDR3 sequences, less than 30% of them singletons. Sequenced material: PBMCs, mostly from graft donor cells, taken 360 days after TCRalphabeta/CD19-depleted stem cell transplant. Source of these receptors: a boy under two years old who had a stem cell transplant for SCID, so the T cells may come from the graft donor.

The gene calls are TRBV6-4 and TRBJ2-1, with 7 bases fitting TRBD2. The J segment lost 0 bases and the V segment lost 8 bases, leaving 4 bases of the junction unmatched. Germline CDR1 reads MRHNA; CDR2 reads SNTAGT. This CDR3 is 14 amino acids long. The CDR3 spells CASGTMSSYNEQFF. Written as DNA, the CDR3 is TGTGCCAGCGGGACTATGAGCTCCTACAATGAGCAGTTCTTC.

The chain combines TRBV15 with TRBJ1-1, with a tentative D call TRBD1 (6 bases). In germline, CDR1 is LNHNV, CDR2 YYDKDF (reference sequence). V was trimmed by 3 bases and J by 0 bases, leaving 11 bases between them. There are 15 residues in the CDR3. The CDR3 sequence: CATSSEDSLNTEAFF. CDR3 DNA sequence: TGTGCCACCAGCAGCGAGGACAGTCTGAACACTGAAGCTTTCTTT.

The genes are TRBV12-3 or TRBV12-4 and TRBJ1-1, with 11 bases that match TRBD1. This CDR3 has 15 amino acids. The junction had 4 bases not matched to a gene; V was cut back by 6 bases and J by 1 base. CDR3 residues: CASRTGQGGNTEAFF. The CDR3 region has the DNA TGTGCCAGCAGAACGGGACAGGGGGGGAACACTGAAGCTTTCTTT.

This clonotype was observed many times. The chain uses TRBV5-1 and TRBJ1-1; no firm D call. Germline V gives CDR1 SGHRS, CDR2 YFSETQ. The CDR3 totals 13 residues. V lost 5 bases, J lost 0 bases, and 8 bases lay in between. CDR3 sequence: CASSSHLNTEAFF. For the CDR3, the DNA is TGCGCCAGCAGTTCACACCTGAACACTGAAGCTTTCTTT.

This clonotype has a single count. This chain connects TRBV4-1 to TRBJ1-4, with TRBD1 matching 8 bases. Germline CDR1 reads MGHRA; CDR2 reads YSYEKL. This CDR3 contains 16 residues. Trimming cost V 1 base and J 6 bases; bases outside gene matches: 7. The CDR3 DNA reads TGCGCCAGCAGCCAAGGGTCGGGACAGGAGTATGAAAAACTGTTTTTT. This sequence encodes CASSQGSGQEYEKLFF.

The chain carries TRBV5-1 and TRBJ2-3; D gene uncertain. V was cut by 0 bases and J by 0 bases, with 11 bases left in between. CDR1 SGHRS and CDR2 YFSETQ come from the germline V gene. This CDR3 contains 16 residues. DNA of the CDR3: TGCGCCAGCAGCTTGGATCCAGGTCATAGCACAGATACGCAGTATTTT. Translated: CASSLDPGHSTDTQYF. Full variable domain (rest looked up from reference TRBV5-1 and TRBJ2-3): KAGVTQTPRYLIKTRGQQVTLSCSPISGHRSVSWYQQTPGQGLQFLFEYFSETQRNKGNFPGRFSGRQFSNSRSEMNVSTLELGDSALYLCASSLDPGHSTDTQYFGPGTRLTVL.